These T cell receptor beta chains were read from a single sample in a study of human T cells and chemical hapten exposure. TCRdb re-called the RACE reads with MiXCR, one entry per CDR3 protein. The sample yields 350,000 to 400,000 distinct CDR3 sequences, 5.1% seen once. The material was whole blood, obtained in connection with sensitization to the hapten diphenylcyclopropenone (DPC). Receptors originate from a woman aged 45-60 years with alopecia areata. Some clones in this sample may be carry-over from other donors' samples. Both conserved end residues are part of each CDR3. Fields, in order: J gene, D gene, V gene, clone size, CDR3 length, CDR3 DNA, CDR3 protein. D genes are given only for firm matches. The size field is filled for only some rows; it gives once, few, many or a size class.

>TRBJ1-2|-|TRBV6-2/TRBV6-3|few|13
TGTGCCAGCAGAACGGGACTGCCCTATGGCTACACCTTC
CASRTGLPYGYTF
>TRBJ1-4|-|TRBV9|few|14
TGTGCCAGCAGCGTAGGGGAGAGGAATGAAAAACTGTTTTTT
CASSVGERNEKLFF
>TRBJ2-3|TRBD1|TRBV28|many|18
TGTGCCAGCAGTCTCCCGGGACAGACCCACCAAAAGACAGATACGCAGTATTTT
CASSLPGQTHQKTDTQYF
>TRBJ1-4|-|TRBV6-5|many|15
TGTGCCAGCAGTTACGAGCCGGCAACTAATGAAAAACTGTTTTTT
CASSYEPATNEKLFF
>TRBJ2-1|TRBD2|TRBV7-9|-|14
TGTGCCAGCAGCTTTACTAGCGGGGCCAATGAGCAGTTCTTC
CASSFTSGANEQFF
>TRBJ1-6|-|TRBV10-3|many|13
TGTGCCATCTCAGGGAGTAATAATTCACCCCTCCACTTT
CAISGSNNSPLHF
>TRBJ2-4|-|TRBV18|-|15
TGTGCCAGCTCATTTCCCGGACTAGCCAAAAACATTCAGTACTTC
CASSFPGLAKNIQYF
>TRBJ1-1|TRBD1|TRBV14|-|15
TGTGCCAGCAGCCTAGACAGGGGGCATCGCACTGAAGCTTTCTTT
CASSLDRGHRTEAFF
>TRBJ2-7|-|TRBV5-1|many|12
TGCGCCAGCTTCGGGGACTCCTACGAGCAGTACTTC
CASFGDSYEQYF
>TRBJ2-5|TRBD2|TRBV6-6|many|16
TGTGCCAGCAGGACACAGCGGGAGGGCGCTTTGGAGACCCAGTACTTC
CASRTQREGALETQYF
>TRBJ1-5|TRBD1|TRBV20-1|many|14
TGCAGTGCTTTAAGGACAGGGGGCAATCAGCCCCAGCATTTT
CSALRTGGNQPQHF
>TRBJ2-2|-|TRBV15|-|16
TGTGCCACCAGCAGAGGTCAAGCGGCGAACACCGGGGAGCTGTTTTTT
CATSRGQAANTGELFF
>TRBJ2-3|-|TRBV11-2|few|16
TGTGCCAGCAGCTTACCCTCCCAAACATATGTGGATACGCAGTATTTT
CASSLPSQTYVDTQYF
>TRBJ2-2|-|TRBV7-6|few|16
TGTGCCAGCAGCTTACTGACGGATGCGAACACCGGGGAGCTGTTTTTT
CASSLLTDANTGELFF
>TRBJ2-3|-|TRBV20-1|few|17
TGCAGTGCCCGCCCCCTACCCAGAGGCCCCGAGGCAGATACGCAGTATTTT
CSARPLPRGPEADTQYF
>TRBJ1-1|-|TRBV7-8|few|16
TGTGCCAGCAGCTCCCAAATATCCCTGATGAACACTGAAGCTTTCTTT
CASSSQISLMNTEAFF
>TRBJ1-6|TRBD1|TRBV3-1|many|19
TGTGCCAGCAGCAGACGGACAGGGCCTAACAGCTCCTATAATTCACCCCTCCACTTT
CASSRRTGPNSSYNSPLHF
>TRBJ2-3|-|TRBV7-2|many|11
TGTGCCAGCAGCTTAGGACCCGCGCAGTATTTT
CASSLGPAQYF
>TRBJ2-3|-|TRBV9|-|13
TGTGCCAGCAGCGACGATATAGGAGATACGCAGTATTTT
CASSDDIGDTQYF
>TRBJ1-5|-|TRBV5-6|-|16
TGTGCCAGCAGCGCGAAGGCTACCGGAGGGGATCAGCCCCAGCATTTT
CASSAKATGGDQPQHF
>TRBJ2-1|TRBD1|TRBV15|many|15
TGTGCCACCAGCAGAGATCGGACAGGGCCCAATGAGCAGTTCTTC
CATSRDRTGPNEQFF
>TRBJ1-1|-|TRBV4-3|few|13
TGCGCCAGCAGCGGTGAGAGGGCGACTGAAGCTTTCTTT
CASSGERATEAFF
>TRBJ1-2|-|TRBV5-1|many|13
TGCGCCAGCAGGCAGGAACCGTCCTATGGCTACACCTTC
CASRQEPSYGYTF
>TRBJ2-7|-|TRBV5-1|-|15
TGCGCCAGCAGCTCCTCCGGTGGAGGGACGGGAGAGCAGTACTTC
CASSSSGGGTGEQYF
>TRBJ1-6|TRBD1|TRBV6-5|few|17
TGTGCCAGCAGTTACGGACAGGGGTCCCGCTTCGGGGAACCCCTCCACTTT
CASSYGQGSRFGEPLHF
>TRBJ1-1|-|TRBV6-5|few|13
TGTGCCAGCAGTTACTTCCCGGATTCTGAAGCTTTCTTT
CASSYFPDSEAFF
>TRBJ1-2|-|TRBV7-9|many|13
TGTGCCAGCAGCTCAGATGGGCCACCTGGCTACACCTTC
CASSSDGPPGYTF
>TRBJ2-4|-|TRBV12-3/TRBV12-4|many|18
TGTGCCAGCAGTTTCCAGGGGCGGACTGCCACAGCCAAAAACATTCAGTACTTC
CASSFQGRTATAKNIQYF
>TRBJ2-7|-|TRBV20-1|many|13
TGCAGTGCTAGGAGGCCGGGGATCTACGAGCAGTACTTC
CSARRPGIYEQYF
>TRBJ2-7|-|TRBV7-8|few|14
TGTGCCAGCAGCATCACGGGACTCCTCAACGAGCAGTACTTC
CASSITGLLNEQYF
>TRBJ2-7|TRBD2|TRBV4-3|many|16
TGCGCCAGCAGCCAAGATGGTGGACTAGCGGTGGGGGAGCAGTACTTC
CASSQDGGLAVGEQYF
>TRBJ2-7|-|TRBV24-1|-|15
TGTGCCACCAGTGATGAAAGCGACTCCTACTACGAGCAGTACTTC
CATSDESDSYYEQYF
>TRBJ1-6|-|TRBV20-1|-|15
TGCAGTGTAACTGCGCTCAGCTCCTATAATTCACCCCTCCACTTT
CSVTALSSYNSPLHF
>TRBJ2-1|TRBD2|TRBV18|-|15
TGTGCCAGCTCACCACGGACTAGCGGGGACAATGAGCAGTTCTTC
CASSPRTSGDNEQFF
>TRBJ2-1|-|TRBV20-1|few|15
TGCAGTGCTAGTAGCCGGGACTTCTCCTACAATGAGCAGTTCTTC
CSASSRDFSYNEQFF
>TRBJ1-3|TRBD1|TRBV6-6|many|15
TGTGCCAGCACCCTCCGGGACAGGGCGAGAAACACCATATATTTT
CASTLRDRARNTIYF
>TRBJ2-6|TRBD1|TRBV6-1|many|18
TGTGCCAGCAGCCGGGGGACAGGAGCCCCCTCTGGGGCCAACGTCCTGACTTTC
CASSRGTGAPSGANVLTF
>TRBJ2-3|-|TRBV9|many|16
TGTGCCAGCAGCGTAGAACCGGGGTCAAGGACAGATACGCAGTATTTT
CASSVEPGSRTDTQYF
>TRBJ1-1|-|TRBV6-5|many|11
TGTGCCAGCTCCCAGTTCACTGAAGCTTTCTTT
CASSQFTEAFF
>TRBJ2-1|TRBD2|TRBV12-3/TRBV12-4|few|14
TGTGCCAGCAGTGCGGGACTAGCGGGTAATGAGCAGTTCTTC
CASSAGLAGNEQFF